Detailed here is one T cell receptor (beta chain). The entry originates in a study of blood T cell repertoires in COVID-19. About the study: There were acute and convalescent COVID-19 samples, and they came from the United States, Italy and Spain. The analysed material was cDNA or gDNA that came from T cells, B-cell-depleted T cells, or PBMCs.

Under the authors' procedure: Estimation of nucleated cell counts was performed using reference gene primer amplification. Sequenced by immunoSEQ multiplex PCR; TCRdb stores in-frame clones only, minus some. V, J and clone size were drawn from that table, and D and trimming were deduced from the DNA. The sample shows some 42,000 clones, 70% to 90% of them seen only once. The TCR sequence derives from a human donor in a cohort sampled during active COVID-19. What was sequenced was peripheral blood.

As DNA, the CDR3 is TGTGCCAGCCGCCTCCTTTCACAGGGGGTAGGAACTGAAGCTTTCTTT. Protein product: CASRLLSQGVGTEAFF. This sequence joins TRBV2 and TRBJ1-1; 8 nucleotides line up with TRBD1. The V gene's germline CDR1 is SNHLY and CDR2 FYNNEI. V shed 8 bases and J 5 bases; nucleotides not matched to a gene: 16. CDR3 length: 16 residues.